The present entry profiles one T cell receptor (beta chain) with its context. Its antigen is not identified. Germline assignment: CDR1 SGHNT and CDR2 YENEEA. Unmatched junction bases numbered 9, after V lost 1 base and J lost 8 bases. CDR3 length: 16 residues. The record originates from a study of OX40 agonist ivuxolimab in advanced cancers. For the study at large: At around 81% male, the cohort had a mean age of about 60 years, ranging from about 20 to 90. Having had anti-PD-1, anti-PD-L1 or anti-CTLA-4 therapy before was allowed, and approximately 40% had some.

Whole-study findings and limits: At doses 0.1 to 3.0 mg/kg, CD4+ and CD8+ clones expanded. People who partly responded at 0.1-3.0 mg/kg had some of the least clonal expansion seen.

Profiling relied on immunoSEQ multiplex PCR, and the TCRdb table lists in-frame clones only, not all of them. The sample lists around 110,000 clones; approximately 90% were seen once. This chain uses TRBV11-3 with TRBJ2-3; 10 bases fit TRBD2. The source of this sequence is an adult with an advanced solid tumor such as melanoma, head and neck, liver or kidney cancer. Specimen: CD4+ or CD8+ T cells sorted from blood, collected in a trial of the OX40 agonist ivuxolimab. Here the CDR3 reads CASSLGLAGLRGTQYF. The CDR3 DNA follows: TGTGCCAGCAGCTTAGGACTAGCGGGTTTGCGTGGTACGCAGTATTTT. Full variable domain (outside the CDR3, taken from reference TRBV11-3 and TRBJ2-3): EAGVVQSPRYKIIEKKQPVAFWCNPISGHNTLYWYLQNLGQGPELLIRYENEEAVDDSQLPKDRFSAERLKGVDSTLKIQPAELGDSAVYLCASSLGLAGLRGTQYFGPGTRLTVL.